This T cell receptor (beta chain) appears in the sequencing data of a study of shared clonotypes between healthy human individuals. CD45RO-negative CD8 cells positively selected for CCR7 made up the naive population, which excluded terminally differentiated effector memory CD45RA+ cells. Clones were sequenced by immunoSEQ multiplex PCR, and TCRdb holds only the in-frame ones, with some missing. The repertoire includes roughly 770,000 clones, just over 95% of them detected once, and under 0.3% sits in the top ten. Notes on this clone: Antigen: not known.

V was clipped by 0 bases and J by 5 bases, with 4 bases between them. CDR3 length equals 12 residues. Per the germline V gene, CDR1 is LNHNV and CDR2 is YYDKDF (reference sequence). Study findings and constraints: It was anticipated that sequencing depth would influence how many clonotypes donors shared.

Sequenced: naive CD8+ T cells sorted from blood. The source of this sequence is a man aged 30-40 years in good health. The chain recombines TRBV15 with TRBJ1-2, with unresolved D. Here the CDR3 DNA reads TGTGCCACCAGCAGAGACCCATATGGCTACACCTTC. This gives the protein CATSRDPYGYTF.